Listed here are 17 T cell receptor beta chains from one sample, sequenced in a study of OX40 agonist ivuxolimab in advanced cancers. The method was immunoSEQ multiplex PCR; TCRdb's version includes in-frame clones alone and lacks a portion of them. The table shows more than 50,000 clones, with roughly 82% occurring only once. The sequencing used CD4+ or CD8+ T cells sorted from blood, collected in a trial of the OX40 agonist ivuxolimab. The origin of the receptors is an adult with an advanced solid tumor such as melanoma, head and neck, liver or kidney cancer.

The chain carries TRBV5-4 and TRBJ1-1; D call uncertain. CDR3 length equals 14 residues. The germline CDR1 and CDR2 sequences are SGHNT and YYREEE (reference sequence). V lost 0 bases and J 1 base, leaving 7 bases between the germline ends. The CDR3 spells CASSLGGGNTEAFF. CDR3 in DNA: TGTGCCAGCAGCTTGGGCGGAGGGAACACTGAAGCTTTCTTT.

This rearrangement joins TRBV10-3 to TRBJ2-7; a weak D match, TRBD1 (6 bases). V lost 3 bases and J 3 bases, leaving 6 bases between the germline ends. The CDR3 extends over 12 amino acids. The germline V gene has CDR1 ENHRY and CDR2 SYGVKD. The CDR3 sequence: CAISDRGYEQYF. The DNA for the CDR3 is TGTGCCATCAGTGACAGGGGCTACGAGCAGTACTTC.

The chain is built from TRBV19 and TRBJ2-7; D gene uncertain. CDR3 length: 15 amino acids. Deletions cut 2 bases from V and 2 bases from J, with 13 bases between. Per germline, CDR1 LNHDA and CDR2 SQIVND (reference sequence). This CDR3 is CASSIFGSSPYEQYF. Written as DNA, the CDR3 is TGTGCCAGTAGTATATTCGGCAGTTCGCCCTACGAGCAGTACTTC.

The CDR3 DNA reads as TGCGCCAGCAGCCAAGATCTTCTGGCCTTCAGCGGCTATGGCTACACCTTC. This gives the protein CASSQDLLAFSGYGYTF. V gene TRBV4-3 combines with J gene TRBJ1-2, with D uncertain. The CDR3 spans 17 residues. V shed 0 bases and J shed 4 bases, with 18 bases lying between them. In germline, CDR1 is LGHNA, CDR2 YSLEER.

The rearrangement uses TRBV5-1 and TRBJ1-1, with D hard to call. This CDR3 has 14 residues. Germline V gives CDR1 SGHRS, CDR2 YFSETQ. Trimming stripped 2 bases from V and 1 base from J, with 9 bases between. CDR3 region: CASSLRQENTEAFF. DNA of the CDR3: TGCGCCAGCAGCTTAAGGCAGGAGAACACTGAAGCTTTCTTT.

V usage is TRBV19 and J usage is TRBJ1-1; 10 bases line up with TRBD1. Per the germline V gene, CDR1 is LNHDA and CDR2 is SQIVND (reference sequence). This CDR3 has 15 residues. Trimming took 11 bases from V and 3 from J; bases not matched to a gene: 12. CDR3 nucleotide sequence: TGTGCCGCAAAGGAGAGGGGACAGGGGTACACTGAAGCTTTCTTT. Translated, it gives CAAKERGQGYTEAFF.

This sequence joins TRBV9 and TRBJ1-5; tentative D call: TRBD1 (5 bases). CDR3 length: 15 residues. Germline CDR1 SGDLS, CDR2 YYNGEE. The V end lost 3 bases, the J end lost 5 bases, and 15 bases lay between the germline ends. This chain's CDR3 is CASSAGGGEDQPQHF. The DNA for the CDR3 is TGTGCCAGCAGCGCCGGGGGGGGAGAGGATCAGCCCCAGCATTTT.

This chain links TRBV20-1 with TRBJ2-5; D is undetermined. Trimming shortened V by 5 bases and J by 3 bases, and 4 bases separated the two germline ends. CDR3 length equals 10 residues. In germline, CDR1 is DFQATT, CDR2 SNEGSKA (reference sequence). CDR3 residues: CSAWKETQYF. CDR3 in DNA: TGCAGTGCTTGGAAAGAGACCCAGTACTTC.

The rearrangement uses TRBV28 and TRBJ1-2; TRBD1 aligns across 7 bases. Germline-derived CDR1 and CDR2 are MDHEN and SYDVKM. The CDR3 runs to 13 residues. Trimming cost V 8 bases and J 6 bases; bases outside gene matches: 9. The CDR3 is CASGRDSIHGYTF. The CDR3 DNA follows: TGTGCCAGCGGCCGGGACAGTATTCATGGCTACACCTTC.

This clone occurred once. The gene calls are TRBV9 and TRBJ2-2; D is unclear. Germline V lookup: CDR1 SGDLS, CDR2 YYNGEE. V lost 4 bases and J 5 bases, leaving 9 bases between the germline ends. CDR3 length: 13 residues. CDR3 sequence: CASSTTVTGELFF. CDR3 DNA: TGTGCCAGCAGCACCACAGTTACCGGGGAGCTGTTTTTT.

V is TRBV2 and J is TRBJ1-1, with D maybe TRBD1 (6 bases). Trimming pared 5 bases from V and 5 bases from J, leaving 15 bases between. The CDR3 consists of 14 residues. Germline-derived CDR1 and CDR2 are SNHLY and FYNNEI. The CDR3 loop is CASSLRGVLTEAFF. The CDR3 DNA reads TGTGCCAGCAGTCTTAGGGGGGTCCTAACTGAAGCTTTCTTT.

A few counts support this clone. As DNA, the CDR3 is TGTGCCAGCAGCTTAGATACCACCTCCCGTGGGGGGCTGTTTTTT. Its protein is CASSLDTTSRGGLFF. The chain combines TRBV7-2 with TRBJ1-4; possible D gene TRBD1, 5 bases. Germline values: CDR1 SGHTA, CDR2 FQGNSA. This CDR3 is 15 amino acids long. Trimming shortened V by 1 base and J by 14 bases, and 20 bases separated the two germline ends.

The V and J genes are TRBV9 and TRBJ1-5; 12 bases align to TRBD1. Trimming cost V 4 bases and J 7 bases; bases outside gene matches: 6. Germline CDR1 is SGDLS and CDR2 is YYNGEE. The CDR3 covers 15 residues. The CDR3 loop reads CASSPEGTGGQPQHF. The CDR3 nucleotides read TGTGCCAGCAGCCCCGAGGGGACAGGGGGCCAGCCCCAGCATTTT. Based on the CDR3 plus reference TRBV9 and TRBJ1-5, the full variable domain is DSGVTQTPKHLITATGQRVTLRCSPRSGDLSVYWYQQSLDQGLQFLIQYYNGEERAKGNILERFSAQQFPDLHSELNLSSLELGDSALYFCASSPEGTGGQPQHFGDGTRLSIL.

This chain joins TRBV7-3 and TRBJ2-2, with D possibly matching TRBD1 (5 bases). The CDR3 extends over 14 amino acids. V was pared by 5 bases and J by 6 bases, with 13 bases between. The V gene's germline CDR1 is SGHTA and CDR2 FQGTGA. CDR3 sequence (DNA): TGTGCCAGCAGCCCAGGGTTTGGGGCCGGGGAGCTGTTTTTT. Translating it yields CASSPGFGAGELFF.

The rearrangement uses TRBV7-3 and TRBJ2-7; TRBD1 agrees at 9 bases. The CDR3 extends over 15 amino acids. The germline gives CDR1 SGHTA, CDR2 FQGTGA. Trimming took 2 bases from V and 3 from J; bases not matched to a gene: 5. CDR3 coding DNA: TGTGCCAGCAGCTTAGGCCGGACAGGGGTCTACGAGCAGTACTTC. This encodes CASSLGRTGVYEQYF.

The genes are TRBV9 and TRBJ1-5, with D perhaps TRBD1 (6 bases). Trimming removed 0 bases at V and 2 bases at J, with 12 bases between. The CDR3 extends over 16 amino acids. Per the germline V gene, CDR1 is SGDLS and CDR2 is YYNGEE. In DNA form, the CDR3 reads TGTGCCAGCAGCGTAGATGAGGGGGGTGGCAATCAGCCCCAGCATTTT. The encoded protein is CASSVDEGGGNQPQHF.

The chain recombines TRBV5-1 with TRBJ1-6; D is undetermined. CDR1 is SGHRS, CDR2 YFSETQ, per germline. Between the trimmed V and J ends, which lost 0 bases and 0 bases, there was a span of 13 bases. CDR3 length: 18 residues. The CDR3 sequence: CASSLGLGRSSYNSPLHF. The DNA for the CDR3 is TGCGCCAGCAGCTTGGGGTTGGGCAGGAGCTCCTATAATTCACCCCTCCACTTT. Looking up the rest from reference TRBV5-1 and TRBJ1-6 gives the full variable domain: KAGVTQTPRYLIKTRGQQVTLSCSPISGHRSVSWYQQTPGQGLQFLFEYFSETQRNKGNFPGRFSGRQFSNSRSEMNVSTLELGDSALYLCASSLGLGRSSYNSPLHFGNGTRLTVT.